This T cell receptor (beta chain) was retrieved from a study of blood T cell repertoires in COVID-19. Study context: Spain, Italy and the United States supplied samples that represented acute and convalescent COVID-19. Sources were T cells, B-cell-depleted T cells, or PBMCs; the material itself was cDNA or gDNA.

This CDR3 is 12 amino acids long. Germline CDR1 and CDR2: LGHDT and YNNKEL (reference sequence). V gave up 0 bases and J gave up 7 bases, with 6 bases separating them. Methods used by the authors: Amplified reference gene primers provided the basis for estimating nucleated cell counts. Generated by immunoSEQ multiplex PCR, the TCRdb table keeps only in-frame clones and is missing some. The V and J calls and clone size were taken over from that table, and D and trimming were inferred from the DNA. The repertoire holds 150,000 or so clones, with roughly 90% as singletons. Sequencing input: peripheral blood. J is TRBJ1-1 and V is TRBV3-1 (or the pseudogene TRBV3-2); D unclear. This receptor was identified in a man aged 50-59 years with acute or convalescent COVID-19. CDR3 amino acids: CASSQEGSEAFF. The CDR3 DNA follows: TGTGCCAGCAGCCAAGAAGGGAGTGAAGCTTTCTTT.